The 31 T cell receptor beta chains in this list originate from one sample, sequenced in a study of T cells in localized non-small cell lung cancer. This table comes from immunoSEQ multiplex PCR, and its TCRdb copy is limited to in-frame clones, with some not included. The profile shows about 59,000 clones, roughly nine tenths of them singletons. The material sequenced was peripheral blood, taken before any cancer treatment. Every receptor here comes from a man aged 35-75 years with stage I lung adenocarcinoma.

This clone was recorded only once. V usage is TRBV11-2 and J usage is TRBJ1-5; maybe TRBD1 (5 bases). V was clipped by 0 bases and J by 6 bases, with 6 bases between them. In germline, CDR1 is SGHAT, CDR2 FQNNGV. The CDR3 runs 13 residues. CDR3 protein: CASSLEGAQPQHF. As DNA, the CDR3 is TGTGCCAGCAGCTTAGAAGGGGCTCAGCCCCAGCATTTT.

The V gene is TRBV19, the J gene TRBJ2-2; D possibly uses TRBD1 or TRBD2 (5 bases each). From germline, CDR1 is LNHDA and CDR2 SQIVND (reference sequence). CDR3 length: 13 amino acids. Trimming cost V 11 bases and J 2 bases, with 12 bases left between them. CDR3 in amino acids: CAGGPRNTGELFF. The DNA for the CDR3 is TGTGCCGGGGGTCCCCGAAACACCGGGGAGCTGTTTTTT.

The chain recombines TRBV4-1 with TRBJ2-7, with D perhaps given as TRBD1 or TRBD2 (5 bases each). This CDR3 contains 13 residues. CDR1 and CDR2 (germline): MGHRA, YSYEKL. V gave up 3 bases and J gave up 4 bases, with 10 bases separating them. The CDR3 region is CASSQGWGYEQYF. The CDR3 nucleotides are TGCGCCAGCAGCCAGGGATGGGGGTACGAGCAGTACTTC.

The chain uses TRBV18 and TRBJ1-4; D gene unclear. Per the germline V gene, CDR1 is KGHSH and CDR2 is LQKENI. V was pared by 2 bases and J by 8 bases, with 12 bases between. This CDR3 contains 14 residues. The CDR3 DNA is TGTGCCAGCTCACCAAATTTGAAGGCGGAAAAACTGTTTTTT. Protein product: CASSPNLKAEKLFF.

The V gene is TRBV13, the J gene TRBJ1-1; D remains unclear. Between the trimmed V and J ends, which lost 8 bases and 3 bases, there was a span of 10 bases. Germline CDR1 and CDR2: PRHDT and FYEKMQ (reference sequence). This CDR3 comprises 12 residues. The CDR3 nucleotides read TGTGCCAGCCGCGGGGTAGACACTGAAGCTTTCTTT. It translates to CASRGVDTEAFF.

The chain couples TRBV2 to TRBJ2-7; the match to TRBD1 covers 11 bases. The length of the CDR3 is 15 residues. Germline loops: CDR1 SNHLY, CDR2 FYNNEI. V shed 6 bases and J 3 bases; nucleotides not matched to a gene: 7. CDR3 region: CASSWGQGEYYEQYF. For the CDR3, the DNA is TGTGCCAGCAGCTGGGGACAGGGGGAATACTACGAGCAGTACTTC. Drawing the rest from reference TRBV2 and TRBJ2-7, the complete variable domain is EPEVTQTPSHQVTQMGQEVILRCVPISNHLYFYWYRQILGQKVEFLVSFYNNEISEKSEIFDDQFSVERPDGSNFTLKIRSTKLEDSAMYFCASSWGQGEYYEQYFGPGTRLTVT.

The chain recombines TRBV30 with TRBJ1-3; a weak D match, TRBD1 (5 bases). The ends were cut back, 2 bases at V and 6 bases at J, with 11 bases in the middle. This CDR3 has 13 amino acids. Germline lookup yields CDR1 GTSNPN and CDR2 SVGIG (reference sequence). CDR3 amino acids: CAWSPDGQNTIYF. CDR3 in DNA: TGTGCCTGGAGTCCGGACGGACAAAACACCATATATTTT.

The chain recombines TRBV7-9 with TRBJ1-4, with 8 bases identical to TRBD1. J was trimmed by 3 bases and V by 7 bases; bases with no gene match: 10. This CDR3 region has 16 residues. Germline V CDR1 and CDR2: SEHNR, FQNEAQ (reference sequence). Written as DNA, the CDR3 is TGTGCCAGCATCAATATAGGGACAGGCTCTAATGAAAAACTGTTTTTT. The encoded protein is CASINIGTGSNEKLFF.

Written as DNA, the CDR3 is TGTGCCAGCTCACCATCGGACGGGAACACCGGGGAGCTGTTTTTT. The encoded protein is CASSPSDGNTGELFF. The chain uses TRBV18 and TRBJ2-2; D unresolved. Trimming stripped 2 bases from V and 1 base from J, with 8 bases between. Germline CDR1 is KGHSH and CDR2 is LQKENI. The CDR3 length is 15 residues.

This chain connects TRBV29-1 to TRBJ1-2; D may be TRBD1 (5 bases). Germline V CDR1 and CDR2: SQVTM, ANQGSEA. The CDR3 loop spans 12 amino acids. Trimming took 7 bases from V and 4 from J, leaving 13 bases between them. CDR3 residues: CSAWTNSYGYTF. The CDR3 DNA follows: TGCAGCGCCTGGACAAATTCCTATGGCTACACCTTC.

The chain uses TRBV6-5 and TRBJ2-7; 7 bases fit TRBD2. Germline CDR1 MNHEY, CDR2 SVGAGI. This CDR3 has 13 amino acids. V lost 7 bases and J lost 6; bases outside the gene matches: 9. CDR3 protein: CASTREAWGEQYF. The CDR3 DNA follows: TGTGCCAGCACTCGGGAGGCGTGGGGCGAGCAGTACTTC.

The chain carries TRBV7-2 and TRBJ2-7; no definite D call. This CDR3 region has 14 residues. Trimming cost V 2 bases and J 2 bases, with 10 bases left between them. CDR1 and CDR2 (germline): SGHTA, FQGNSA. The DNA of the CDR3 is TGTGCCAGCAGCTTACTTCCTACCGCCTACGAGCAGTACTTC. Translation gives CASSLLPTAYEQYF. Full variable domain (missing parts from reference TRBV7-2 and TRBJ2-7): GAGVSQSPSNKVTEKGKDVELRCDPISGHTALYWYRQSLGQGLEFLIYFQGNSAPDKSGLPSDRFSAERTGGSVSTLTIQRTQQEDSAVYLCASSLLPTAYEQYFGPGTRLTVT.

The chain uses TRBV7-3 and TRBJ2-3; perhaps TRBD1 as D (5 bases). The V and J ends lost 5 bases and 2 bases respectively, with 11 bases between them. Germline V lookup: CDR1 SGHTA, CDR2 FQGTGA. The CDR3 contains 14 residues. CDR3 sequence reads: CASSPGALTDTQYF. The CDR3 DNA sequence: TGTGCCAGCAGCCCTGGGGCTCTCACAGATACGCAGTATTTT.

V gene TRBV27 combines with J gene TRBJ2-3; 11 bases map to TRBD2. V lost 5 bases and J lost 1; bases outside the gene matches: 2. The germline V gene has CDR1 MNHEY and CDR2 SMNVEV (reference sequence). This CDR3 has 15 amino acids. The CDR3 loop is CASSILAGGTDTQYF. CDR3 coding DNA: TGTGCCAGCAGTATACTAGCGGGAGGCACAGATACGCAGTATTTT.

This chain joins TRBV29-1 and TRBJ2-1; D might be TRBD1 (5 bases). Germline CDR1 reads SQVTM; CDR2 reads ANQGSEA. V was trimmed by 6 bases and J by 0 bases, leaving 12 bases between them. The CDR3 runs to 14 residues. The DNA of the CDR3 is TGCAGCGTCGACAGCCACCTCTCCTACAATGAGCAGTTCTTC. The encoded protein is CSVDSHLSYNEQFF.

As to this clone: Within the sample, other DNA sequences also encode this same CDR3. The rearrangement links TRBV4-2 to TRBJ2-1; perhaps TRBD1 as D (5 bases). Germline V gene data show CDR1 as LGHNA and CDR2 as YNFKEQ. This CDR3 spans 15 amino acids. Trimming took off 0 bases at V and 4 bases at J, with 10 bases between the two ends. This chain's CDR3 is CASSQEQGTYNEQFF. The CDR3 bases are TGTGCCAGCAGCCAAGAGCAGGGTACATACAATGAGCAGTTCTTC.

The chain carries TRBV10-3 and TRBJ2-1, with 9 nucleotides matching TRBD2. The CDR3 covers 14 residues. Germline values: CDR1 ENHRY, CDR2 SYGVKD. The ends lost 4 bases at V and 4 bases at J; junction bases unmatched: 2. This CDR3 reads CAISGLAGYNEQFF. The CDR3 coding sequence is TGTGCCATCAGTGGTCTAGCGGGATACAATGAGCAGTTCTTC.

The CDR3 sequence is CASRDSSSRNTIYF. As DNA, the CDR3 is TGTGCCTCCCGGGACAGCTCTTCGAGAAACACCATATATTTT. The chain combines TRBV10-3 with TRBJ1-3; TRBD1 matches 7 bases. CDR3 size: 14 residues. Germline V lookup: CDR1 ENHRY, CDR2 SYGVKD. The V and J ends lost 11 bases and 5 bases, in that order; junction bases with no gene match: 12.

In its sample, this clone was seen once. Here the CDR3 DNA reads TGCGCCAGCAGCCAAGAGAATCTAGCGGGAGTAGAGACCCAGTACTTC. Amino acid sequence: CASSQENLAGVETQYF. The chain combines TRBV4-1 with TRBJ2-5; 10 nucleotides line up with TRBD2. CDR3 length equals 16 residues. Germline V CDR1 and CDR2: MGHRA, YSYEKL. Germline trimming cut 0 bases from V and 4 bases from J; bases unmatched to any gene: 5.

The rearrangement links TRBV7-8 to TRBJ2-5; TRBD1 aligns across 7 bases. The CDR3 spans 16 residues. The V gene end was trimmed by 5 bases and the J gene end by 5 bases; junction bases not matched to a gene: 14. From germline, CDR1 is SGHVS and CDR2 FQNEAQ. CDR3 amino acids: CASSDPGQWILETQYF. The DNA of the CDR3 is TGTGCCAGCAGCGACCCGGGACAGTGGATTTTGGAGACCCAGTACTTC.

J is TRBJ2-1 and V is TRBV4-1; TRBD1 agrees at 8 bases. V lost 1 base to trimming and J lost 4 bases; unmatched junction nucleotides: 9. CDR1 and CDR2 from the germline V gene are MGHRA and YSYEKL. CDR3 size: 17 residues. The CDR3 coding sequence is TGCGCCAGCAGCCAAGCTGGACAGGGTGTCGTATACAATGAGCAGTTCTTC. Its translation: CASSQAGQGVVYNEQFF.

The chain is built from TRBV6-1 and TRBJ2-4, with 10 positions matching TRBD1. The CDR3 consists of 15 residues. Germline V CDR1 and CDR2: MNHNS, SASEGT. J gave up 9 bases and V 7 bases, and 12 bases lay outside the gene matches. The CDR3 here is CASKPRQGAEGIQYF. The CDR3 DNA reads as TGTGCCAGCAAACCCCGACAGGGGGCCGAAGGCATTCAGTACTTC.

The chain links TRBV11-2 to TRBJ1-4; perhaps TRBD1 as D (5 bases). Between the trimmed V and J ends, which lost 6 bases and 6 bases, there was a span of 17 bases. This CDR3 has 15 amino acids. Germline lookup yields CDR1 SGHAT and CDR2 FQNNGV. CDR3: CASSQFLGVDEKLFF. Written as DNA, the CDR3 is TGTGCCAGCAGTCAGTTTTTGGGGGTGGATGAAAAACTGTTTTTT. The entire variable domain, with the rest obtained from reference TRBV11-2 and TRBJ1-4, is as follows: EAGVAQSPRYKIIEKRQSVAFWCNPISGHATLYWYQQILGQGPKLLIQFQNNGVVDDSQLPKDRFSAERLKGVDSTLKIQPAKLEDSAVYLCASSQFLGVDEKLFFGSGTQLSVL.

The rearrangement uses TRBV2 and TRBJ1-2; the D is unclear. The CDR3 consists of 12 residues. The germline CDR1 and CDR2 sequences are SNHLY and FYNNEI. Trimming removed 10 bases at V and 2 bases at J, with 11 bases between. The CDR3 reads CATPDQNYGYTF. The CDR3 nucleotides are TGTGCCACCCCCGATCAGAACTATGGCTACACCTTC.

The CDR3 loop is CASSLIAGGDYGYTF. DNA of the CDR3: TGCGCCAGCAGCTTGATCGCCGGGGGCGACTATGGCTACACCTTC. This rearrangement joins TRBV5-1 to TRBJ1-2; possible D gene TRBD1, 6 bases. V dropped 1 base and J dropped 3 bases, with 13 bases sitting between them. Germline V lookup: CDR1 SGHRS, CDR2 YFSETQ. This CDR3 has 15 amino acids.

V usage is TRBV5-1 and J usage is TRBJ2-1; 11 bases are shared with TRBD1. Germline V lookup: CDR1 SGHRS, CDR2 YFSETQ. The CDR3 spans 15 residues. The J segment lost 6 bases and the V segment lost 4 bases, leaving 6 bases of the junction unmatched. The CDR3 bases are TGCGCCAGCAGCCCGGGACAGGGGGGACGCAATGAGCAGTTCTTC. The encoded protein is CASSPGQGGRNEQFF.

The chain couples TRBV2 to TRBJ2-7; 11 bases map to TRBD2. The V and J ends lost 6 bases and 3 bases, in that order; junction bases with no gene match: 4. This CDR3 comprises 14 residues. Germline V CDR1 and CDR2: SNHLY, FYNNEI. The CDR3 DNA sequence: TGTGCCAGCAGCACTAGCGGGAGAATCTACGAGCAGTACTTC. Its translation is CASSTSGRIYEQYF.

This sequence joins TRBV4-1 and TRBJ1-4; D might be TRBD1 (6 bases). With 0 bases removed from V and 5 bases from J, the gap between germline ends came to 13 bases. The CDR3 sequence is 16 residues long. Per the germline V gene, CDR1 is MGHRA and CDR2 is YSYEKL. The chain's CDR3 is CASSQDTYRANEKLFF. CDR3 DNA sequence: TGCGCCAGCAGCCAAGATACGTACAGGGCAAATGAAAAACTGTTTTTT.

This rearrangement joins TRBV7-8 to TRBJ2-2, with no clear D. This CDR3 is 16 amino acids long. The V gene lost 8 bases and the J gene lost 1 base, with 17 bases spanning the gap. Germline loops: CDR1 SGHVS, CDR2 FQNEAQ. The CDR3: CASRSPSTKNTGELFF. The CDR3 DNA reads as TGTGCCAGCCGATCCCCATCGACGAAGAACACCGGGGAGCTGTTTTTT.

In DNA form, the CDR3 reads TGTGCCACCAGCAGAGACGGCACTGAAGCTTTCTTT. It translates to CATSRDGTEAFF. This rearrangement joins TRBV15 to TRBJ1-1; D not resolved. This CDR3 has 12 residues. Trimming cost V 0 bases and J 4 bases, with 3 bases left between them. Germline V gene data show CDR1 as LNHNV and CDR2 as YYDKDF (reference sequence).

CDR3 nucleotide sequence: TGTGCCAGCAGCTTGGGCCAGGGGGCTTATTCTGGAAACACCATATATTTT. It translates to CASSLGQGAYSGNTIYF. The chain is built from TRBV5-5 and TRBJ1-3; 8 bases agree with TRBD1. Losses at the gene ends were 0 bases for V and 1 base for J; bases not matched to a gene: 6. CDR1 and CDR2 from the germline V gene are SGHKS and YYEKEE (reference sequence). The CDR3 contains 17 residues.